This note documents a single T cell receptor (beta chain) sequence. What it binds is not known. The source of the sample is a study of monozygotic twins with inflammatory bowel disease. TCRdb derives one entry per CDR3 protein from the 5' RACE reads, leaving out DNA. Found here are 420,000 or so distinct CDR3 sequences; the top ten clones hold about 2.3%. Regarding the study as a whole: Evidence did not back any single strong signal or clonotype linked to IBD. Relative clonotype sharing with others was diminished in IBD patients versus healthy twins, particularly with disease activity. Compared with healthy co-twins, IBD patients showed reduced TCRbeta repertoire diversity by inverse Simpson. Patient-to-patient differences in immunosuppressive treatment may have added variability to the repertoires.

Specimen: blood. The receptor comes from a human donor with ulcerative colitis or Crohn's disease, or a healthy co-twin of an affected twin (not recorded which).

The CDR3 reads CASSARTGWNSPLHF. This chain uses TRBV7-2 with TRBJ1-6; no DNA is available, so the TRBD1 call from TCRdb remains unchecked. CDR1 is SGHTA, CDR2 FQGNSA, per germline. The CDR3 is 15 residues long.